This T cell receptor beta chain is from a study of neurological immune-mediated disorders. Study details: Disease course was recorded as relapsing-remitting for roughly 31 and secondary progressive for about 9% of the roughly 35 multiple sclerosis patients.

The CDR3 runs 16 residues. CDR1 and CDR2 from the germline V gene are SGDLS and YYNGEE. V was pared by 4 bases and J by 0 bases, with 13 bases between. Points from the study as a whole: When the repertoires were grouped phylogenetically, those of 18 of the 34 multiple sclerosis patients came together in a single cluster of related CDR3 sequences, which points to a possible repertoire-level signature. Expanded clones shared no identical CDR3 amino acid sequences across subjects, which suggested private TCR-beta repertoires in all groups.

TCRdb ran MiXCR on the 5' RACE reads and lists one entry per CDR3 protein. Here the sample spans tens of thousands of distinct CDR3 sequences, about 4.2% being singletons. This clonotype was recorded many times. The antigen remains undetermined. This chain connects TRBV9 to TRBJ2-2, with D perhaps being TRBD1 or TRBD2 (5 bases each). The sequenced material came from CD4+ T cells from blood. The receptor was isolated from a woman aged 40 to 55 with multiple sclerosis. The CDR3 DNA reads as TGTGCCAGCAGCCCCAAGGGGAGCCCGAACACCGGGGAGCTGTTTTTT. Translation: CASSPKGSPNTGELFF.